This TCR beta chain stems from a study of cytomegalovirus exposure and HLA in healthy donors. The PCR had 60 Vbeta and 13 Jbeta primers. Sequenced by immunoSEQ multiplex PCR; TCRdb stores in-frame clones only, minus some. The table shows about 160,000 clones, with roughly 70% occurring only once. The TCR was taken from a man between 35 and 55 years old in good health and CMV-seropositive. Sample: PBMCs.

CDR3 residues: CATSGVRIQETQYF. CDR3 DNA: TGTGCCACCTCAGGGGTTCGGATACAAGAGACCCAGTACTTC. V gene TRBV27 combines with J gene TRBJ2-5; perhaps TRBD1 as D (6 bases). This CDR3 comprises 14 residues. V was trimmed by 10 bases and J by 2 bases, leaving 17 bases between them. Looked up from germline, CDR1 is MNHEY and CDR2 is SMNVEV (reference sequence).